This T cell receptor beta chain emerged from a study of CD8+ T cells in alopecia areata. Across the study: Among treated patients, oral tofacitinib was administered at 5 to 10 mg twice daily. Findings and caveats of the study: Mice showed TCR sharing more clearly than patients did, possibly owing to HLA. Lesional scalp, notably in alopecia totalis/universalis, had clonality above that of normal scalp.

This CDR3 region has 15 residues. Trimming cost V 1 base and J 3 bases, with 12 bases left between them. The germline CDR1 and CDR2 sequences are MNHEY and SMNVEV (reference sequence). With respect to this clone: Its target is unknown.

Lesional scalp tissue (obtained by punch biopsy) and peripheral blood were collected from alopecia areata patients. The authors extracted RNA and reverse transcribed it into cDNA as the sequencing template. TCRdb keeps only in-frame clones here, not all; method: immunoSEQ multiplex PCR. The sample records over 120,000 clones, roughly 53% being singletons. The chain joins TRBV27 to TRBJ2-5; D might be TRBD1 or TRBD2, each matching 5 bases. The origin of this receptor is a human donor with alopecia areata. Sample: CD4+ T cells sorted from blood, taken at week 0. The chain's CDR3 is CASSLFWGSKETQYF. CDR3 DNA sequence: TGTGCCAGCAGTTTATTCTGGGGGAGTAAAGAGACCCAGTACTTC.